This T cell receptor (beta chain) was identified during a study of shared clonotypes between healthy human individuals. General study points: In having few donors, the study represented limited genetic and exposure-history diversity.

The naive CD8 fraction comprised CD45RO-negative cells positively selected for CCR7 and excluded terminally differentiated effector memory CD45RA+ cells. Each subset's genomic DNA was shared equally among a number of immunoSEQ plates. Data came from immunoSEQ multiplex PCR; TCRdb stores just in-frame clones and leaves some out. This sample carries about 680,000 clones, 92% of them seen once, and the ten largest clones take about a quarter. The CDR3 sequence is 15 residues long. CDR1 is MGHRA and CDR2 is YSYEKL in the germline V gene. Of note for this clone: Its antigen is not identified. The junction does not match germline at one end; this may be a read error. The sample has other DNA sequences that encode this CDR3 too.

Sequenced material: naive CD8+ T cells sorted from blood. The V and J genes are TRBV4-1 and TRBJ2-7; 11 bases align to TRBD2. The source is a man aged 25 to 40 in good health. As DNA, the CDR3 is TGCGCCAGTAGCCAAACTAGCGGGGGCTCCTACGAGCAGTACTTC. It is translated as CASSQTSGGSYEQYF.